The present entry profiles one TCR beta chain with its context. The data were obtained in a study of blood T cell repertoires in COVID-19. Study as a whole: Spain, Italy and the United States supplied samples that represented acute and convalescent COVID-19. From T cells, B-cell-depleted T cells, or PBMCs came the material, which was cDNA or gDNA.

V was pared by 0 bases and J by 6 bases, with 7 bases of the junction left unmatched. CDR3 length equals 16 residues. Germline V gene lookup returns CDR1 SGHRS and CDR2 YFSETQ. Libraries were prepared by immunoSEQ multiplex PCR; TCRdb keeps only in-frame clonotypes and omits some of them. Of tens of thousands of clones listed, approximately 80% are singletons. This TCR derives from an elderly man with active or convalescent COVID-19. V and J are TRBV5-1 and TRBJ2-1; 9 bases fit TRBD2. The sequenced material came from peripheral blood. The CDR3 DNA reads TGCGCCAGCAGCTTGGCCACTAGCGGGCTGGGCAATGAGCAGTTCTTC. Encoded protein: CASSLATSGLGNEQFF.